This T cell receptor beta chain was obtained from a study of shared clonotypes between healthy human individuals. The CDR3 contains 15 residues. Trimming took 3 bases from V and 0 from J, leaving 12 bases between them. Germline assignment: CDR1 KGHSH and CDR2 LQKENI. For this clone: Other DNA sequences from this sample encode an identical CDR3 as well.

TCRdb's copy holds only in-frame clones and misses some; the assay was immunoSEQ multiplex PCR. The sample has over 1.4 million clones, approximately 97% seen once. V and J are TRBV18 and TRBJ2-7; maybe TRBD2 (5 bases). The source of this sequence is a man younger than 45 in good health. The sequenced sample was naive CD4+ T cells sorted from blood. Subset reported: CD45RA+ positively selected. The CDR3 bases are TGTGCCAGCTCACCTGGCCTAGCCGGCTCCTACGAGCAGTACTTC. It specifies CASSPGLAGSYEQYF. Supplemented by reference TRBV18 and TRBJ2-7, the full variable domain reads NAGVMQNPRHLVRRRGQEARLRCSPMKGHSHVYWYRQLPEEGLKFMVYLQKENIIDESGMPKERFSAEFPKEGPSILRIQQVVRGDSAAYFCASSPGLAGSYEQYFGPGTRLTVT.